This T cell receptor (beta chain) was recovered during a study of T cells after yellow fever vaccination. This clonotype was found a few times. The antigen remains undetermined. Regarding the study as a whole: The booster saw the reappearance of most primary-vaccination clones (nearly 98% CD4, 80% to 90% CD8). Few clonotypes appeared in both CD4 and CD8 compartments. Although the secondary response was weaker, it peaked faster, at day 5 versus 15. FACS-sorted repertoires might harbor abundant contaminating clonotypes from the bulk population.

CDR3 size: 16 residues. With 2 bases clipped from V and 4 bases from J, the junction kept 8 bases outside the gene matches. Looked up from germline, CDR1 is SEHNR and CDR2 is FQNEAQ (reference sequence). TCRdb ran MiXCR on the 5' RACE reads and lists one entry per CDR3 protein. The table shows about 350,000 distinct CDR3 sequences, with roughly an eighth occurring only once. The TCR originated in a man between 18 and 35 years old who received the YFV17D yellow fever vaccine. V usage is TRBV7-9 and J usage is TRBJ2-3; 8 nucleotides agree with TRBD2. The input for sequencing was CD4+ T cells sorted from PBMCs, taken 15 days after the yellow fever booster vaccination. The CDR3 region is CASSLLAGGVADTQYF. The CDR3 DNA reads as TGTGCCAGCAGCTTATTGGCGGGGGGTGTAGCAGATACGCAGTATTTT.